These 7 T cell receptor beta chains share one sample of origin, sequenced in a study of T cell responses to AZD1222 COVID-19 vaccine. Sequencing was performed with immunoSEQ multiplex PCR; in TCRdb, only in-frame clones are kept and a portion is missing. Of around 100,000 clones listed, less than 95% are singletons. The sequenced sample was peripheral blood, obtained on day 0 of AZD1222 vaccination. These receptors all come from an adult in good health.

The V and J genes are TRBV6-5 and TRBJ1-2; D remains ambiguous. V was trimmed by 5 bases and J by 4 bases, leaving 8 bases between them. There are 12 residues in the CDR3. Germline V gives CDR1 MNHEY, CDR2 SVGAGI. The CDR3 coding sequence is TGTGCCAGCAGTAAGACTGGCTATGGCTACACCTTC. It is translated as CASSKTGYGYTF.

The V call is TRBV30, the J call TRBJ2-5; 8 bases line up with TRBD2. The CDR3 loop spans 13 amino acids. Per germline, CDR1 GTSNPN and CDR2 SVGIG (reference sequence). V lost 2 bases, J lost 7 bases, and 6 bases stayed unmatched. CDR3 DNA: TGTGCCTGGAGTAGCGGGGGAGGGAGGACCCAGTACTTC. This sequence encodes CAWSSGGGRTQYF.

The genes are TRBV7-3 and TRBJ1-3; possibly TRBD1 for D (5 bases). The V gene's germline CDR1 is SGHTA and CDR2 FQGTGA. The CDR3 totals 15 residues. Trimming left V 2 bases short and J 0 bases short, with 8 bases between. Written as DNA, the CDR3 is TGTGCCAGCAGCTTAGGGGGGACCTCTGGAAACACCATATATTTT. This gives the protein CASSLGGTSGNTIYF.

The chain is built from TRBV4-1 and TRBJ2-5, with 10 bases matching TRBD2. CDR3 length: 15 residues. Unmatched junction bases numbered 2, after V lost 2 bases and J lost 2 bases. Per the germline V gene, CDR1 is MGHRA and CDR2 is YSYEKL. Written as DNA, the CDR3 is TGCGCCAGCAGCCAAACGACTAGCGGGCAAGAGACCCAGTACTTC. Protein product: CASSQTTSGQETQYF.

The V gene is TRBV29-1, the J gene TRBJ2-1, with 8 bases fitting TRBD2. The CDR3 has 15 amino acids. V gave up 2 bases and J gave up 8 bases; unmatched junction bases: 11. Germline CDR1 is SQVTM and CDR2 is ANQGSEA. This chain's CDR3 is CSVERRGGSPDEQFF. The CDR3 coding sequence is TGCAGCGTTGAAAGACGGGGGGGATCTCCCGATGAGCAGTTCTTC.

The genes are TRBV6-6 and TRBJ2-7; TRBD2 matches 12 bases. With V trimmed by 8 bases and J by 2 bases, 4 bases remained unmatched. Germline V CDR1 and CDR2: MNHNY, SVGAGI (reference sequence). CDR3 length: 14 amino acids. CDR3: CASHSSGGAYEQYF. The CDR3 DNA follows: TGTGCCAGCCACTCTAGCGGGGGGGCCTACGAGCAGTACTTC.

The J gene is TRBJ2-2, the V gene TRBV6-5, with D uncertain. The CDR3 is 13 residues long. V shed 2 bases and J shed 6 bases, with 7 bases lying between them. CDR1 MNHEY and CDR2 SVGAGI come from the germline V gene. CDR3 region: CASSYVGSGELFF. The CDR3, as DNA: TGTGCCAGCAGTTACGTCGGGTCCGGGGAGCTGTTTTTT.